This T cell receptor (beta chain) stems from a study of OX40 agonist ivuxolimab in advanced cancers. Study in general: Partial responses occurred in Three dose-escalation patients, one with hepatocellular carcinoma and two with cutaneous melanoma. Whole-study findings and limits: CD8+ T cells averaged more expanded clones than CD4+.

The data were produced by immunoSEQ multiplex PCR, yet TCRdb's version contains in-frame clones alone and is incomplete. This table has some 90,000 clones, roughly 88% appearing once. About this clone itself: As yet, its antigen is unknown.

The sample here was CD4+ or CD8+ T cells sorted from blood, taken in a trial of the OX40 agonist ivuxolimab. This receptor was taken from an adult with an advanced solid tumor such as melanoma, head and neck, liver or kidney cancer.

The CDR3 reads CASSFGLDYEQYF. The CDR3 DNA sequence: TGTGCCAGCAGCTTCGGACTAGACTACGAGCAGTACTTC. The chain has TRBV11-2 and TRBJ2-7, with 7 bases identical to TRBD2. This CDR3 is 13 amino acids long. Germline V gene data show CDR1 as SGHAT and CDR2 as FQNNGV. V lost 3 bases and J lost 3; bases outside the gene matches: 2.